These 3 T cell receptor beta chains were all obtained from the same sample, sequenced in a study of blood T cell repertoires in COVID-19. TCRdb's table, derived via immunoSEQ multiplex PCR, lists solely in-frame clones and lacks some. The sample has about 230,000 clones, roughly 84% seen once. Sequenced: peripheral blood. These receptors all come from a man aged 35 to 55 with acute or convalescent COVID-19.

The chain carries TRBV3-1 (or the pseudogene TRBV3-2) and TRBJ1-6; possibly TRBD1 for D (6 bases). The ends were cut back, 4 bases at V and 9 bases at J, with 16 bases in the middle. Per germline, CDR1 LGHDT and CDR2 YNNKEL (reference sequence). This CDR3 has 15 residues. CDR3 bases: TGTGCCAGCAGCCCGTCGCTGGGAGGGGGTTCACCCCTCCACTTT. This encodes CASSPSLGGGSPLHF.

The V gene is TRBV7-9, the J gene TRBJ1-3; a possible D gene is TRBD1 (6 bases). With 5 bases removed from V and 4 bases from J, the gap between germline ends came to 15 bases. Germline loops: CDR1 SEHNR, CDR2 FQNEAQ (reference sequence). This CDR3 has 15 amino acids. CDR3 loop: CASSGTGSEGNTIYF. The CDR3 nucleotides are TGTGCCAGCAGCGGTACAGGGAGTGAAGGAAACACCATATATTTT.

The sample holds one count of this clone. The rearrangement uses TRBV11-2 and TRBJ2-7; 7 bases agree with TRBD1. This CDR3 comprises 14 residues. The J segment lost 3 bases and the V segment lost 1 base, leaving 3 bases of the junction unmatched. The V gene's germline CDR1 is SGHAT and CDR2 FQNNGV. The CDR3: CASSLARGSYEQYF. The CDR3 nucleotides are TGTGCCAGCAGCTTAGCCAGGGGGAGCTACGAGCAGTACTTC.